This T cell receptor beta chain was captured by sequencing in a study of T cells after yellow fever vaccination. Study-level results: Most primary-vaccination clones reappeared after the booster (about 97% CD4, 88% CD8).

TCR cDNA, made by 5'RACE template switching, carried an added universal primer site and UMIs. TCRdb processed the 5' RACE reads anew with MiXCR; each CDR3 protein has one entry. The sample contains about 160,000 distinct CDR3 sequences, around 7% of which appear only once. This clonotype was observed a few times. Its antigen is currently unknown. This TCR was sampled from a man aged 18 to 30 who received the YFV17D yellow fever vaccine. The sequenced sample was CD4+ T cells sorted from PBMCs, obtained 5 to 6 days after the first yellow fever vaccination.

CDR3 sequence: CATSDWGHQETQYF. The CDR3 nucleotides are TGTGCCACCAGTGACTGGGGACACCAAGAGACCCAGTACTTC. This sequence joins TRBV24-1 and TRBJ2-5, with D perhaps TRBD1 or TRBD2 (5 bases each). Per germline, CDR1 KGHDR and CDR2 SFDVKD. The CDR3 is 14 residues long. V lost 4 bases, J lost 0 bases, and 8 bases lay in between.